This TCR beta chain was captured by sequencing in a study of cytomegalovirus exposure and HLA in healthy donors. Whole-study results and caveats: According to an earlier analysis, most TCR beta V segments yielded productive rearrangements about 90% or about 30% of the time. For presence/absence analyses, sequencing depth was assumed to be roughly uniform across donors. Cytomegalovirus status was reportedly diagnosed by the classifier with high specificity and sensitivity.

This clone has just a few counts. Its cognate antigen is unknown. This CDR3 is built from 14 residues. With 6 bases clipped from V and 0 bases from J, the junction kept 2 bases outside the gene matches. The germline gives CDR1 SNHLY, CDR2 FYNNEI. Donors consisted of healthy bone marrow donors. In the PCR, 60 Vbeta and 13 Jbeta primers were used. Data came from immunoSEQ multiplex PCR; TCRdb stores just in-frame clones and leaves some out. The repertoire holds 35,000 to 45,000 clones, with approximately 55% as singletons. The sequenced sample was PBMCs. The sequence was collected from a human donor in good health. V usage is TRBV2 and J usage is TRBJ1-3; 7 positions match TRBD1. The CDR3 DNA reads as TGTGCCAGCAGAGGGACAGCCTCTGGAAACACCATATATTTT. Protein: CASRGTASGNTIYF. The whole variable domain, remainder taken from reference TRBV2 and TRBJ1-3, is EPEVTQTPSHQVTQMGQEVILRCVPISNHLYFYWYRQILGQKVEFLVSFYNNEISEKSEIFDDQFSVERPDGSNFTLKIRSTKLEDSAMYFCASRGTASGNTIYFGEGSWLTVV.